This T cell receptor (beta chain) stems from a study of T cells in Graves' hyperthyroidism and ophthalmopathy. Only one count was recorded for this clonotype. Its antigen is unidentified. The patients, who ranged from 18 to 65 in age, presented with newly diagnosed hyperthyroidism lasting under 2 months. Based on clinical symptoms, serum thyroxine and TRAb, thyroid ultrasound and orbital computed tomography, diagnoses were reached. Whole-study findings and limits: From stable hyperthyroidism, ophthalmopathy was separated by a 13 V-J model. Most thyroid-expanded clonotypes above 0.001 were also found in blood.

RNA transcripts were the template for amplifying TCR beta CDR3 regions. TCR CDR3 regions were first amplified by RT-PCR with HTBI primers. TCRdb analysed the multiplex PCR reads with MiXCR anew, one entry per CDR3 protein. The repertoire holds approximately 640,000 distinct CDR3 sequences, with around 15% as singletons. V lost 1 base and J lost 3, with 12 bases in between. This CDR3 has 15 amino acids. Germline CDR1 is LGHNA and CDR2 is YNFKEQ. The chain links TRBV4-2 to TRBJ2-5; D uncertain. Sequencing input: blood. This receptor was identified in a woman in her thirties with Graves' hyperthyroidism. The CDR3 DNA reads TGTGCCAGCAGCCAAGTGGCGTCCTCCAAAGAGACCCAGTACTTC. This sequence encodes CASSQVASSKETQYF.